These 18 T cell receptor beta chains were sequenced from one sample in a study of spatial heterogeneity in lung cancer. Each CDR3 protein gets one entry after TCRdb re-called the 5' RACE reads with MiXCR. The table records some 970 distinct CDR3 sequences, around half of them present only once. This sample's time point: sample taken at primary tumor resection. No cell sorting; template was whole RNA from tumor, lung tissue or PBMC. The material was PBMCs, obtained at surgery. These receptors originate from a male donor with early-stage non-small cell lung cancer.

About this clonotype itself: Within a library made for alpha chains, this beta chain is off target, and its count is uninformative. The chain recombines TRBV19 with TRBJ2-3; 11 bases are a match to TRBD1. Unmatched junction bases numbered 1, after V lost 6 bases and J lost 5 bases. CDR1 and CDR2 (germline): LNHDA, SQIVND (reference sequence). CDR3 size: 13 residues. The CDR3 reads CASSGTGGDTQYF. DNA for the CDR3: TGTGCCAGTAGCGGGACAGGGGGAGATACGCAGTATTTT.

This clonotype was seen a handful of times. The size of this beta chain means little, since it is a stray read in a library made for alpha chains. The CDR3 region is CASSRGQGEGYEQYF. The DNA of the CDR3 is TGCGCCAGCAGCCGAGGACAGGGAGAAGGCTACGAGCAGTACTTC. The J gene is TRBJ2-7, the V gene TRBV4-1, with 8 bases aligning to TRBD1. The germline gives CDR1 MGHRA, CDR2 YSYEKL. V dropped 4 bases and J dropped 3; count of bases not matched to a gene: 8. The CDR3 is 15 residues long.

The sample holds a few counts of this clonotype. This beta chain represents an off-target read in a library built for alpha chains; its size is of limited meaning. V and J are TRBV2 and TRBJ2-3; 7 bases match TRBD2. CDR1 SNHLY and CDR2 FYNNEI come from the germline V gene. Germline trimming cut 3 bases from V and 0 bases from J; bases unmatched to any gene: 12. There are 18 residues in the CDR3. DNA of the CDR3: TGTGCCAGCAGTGACCGGGAGGCAGTTATTGCTAGCACAGATACGCAGTATTTT. This translates into CASSDREAVIASTDTQYF.

In its sample, this clonotype was seen a few times. Because this beta chain is a stray read in a library intended to capture alpha chains, its abundance should not be given much weight. The CDR3 protein is CSVEFPGDNEQFF. For the CDR3, the DNA is TGCAGCGTTGAATTTCCAGGGGACAATGAGCAGTTCTTC. This chain links TRBV29-1 with TRBJ2-1; D perhaps matches TRBD1 (6 bases). Deletions cut 2 bases from V and 5 bases from J, with 10 bases between. This CDR3 comprises 13 residues. Germline V gene sequence: CDR1 SQVTM, CDR2 ANQGSEA.

To note about this clonotype: This beta chain slipped into a library made for alpha chains as a stray read, so its size is not meaningful. The genes are TRBV6-1 and TRBJ2-7; D gene uncertain. Trimming pared 0 bases from V and 3 bases from J, leaving 12 bases between. From germline, CDR1 is MNHNS and CDR2 SASEGT. The CDR3 length is 15 residues. The CDR3 reads CASSEARTLIYEQYF. In DNA, the CDR3 is TGTGCCAGCAGTGAAGCTAGGACGTTAATCTACGAGCAGTACTTC.

This clonotype was picked up a small number of times. This beta chain turned up in a library designed for alpha chains; as an off-target read, its abundance says little. The V and J genes are TRBV28 and TRBJ2-1; 8 bases are shared with TRBD1. This CDR3 has 15 residues. Germline trimming cut 6 bases from V and 1 base from J; bases unmatched to any gene: 5. Germline assignment: CDR1 MDHEN and CDR2 SYDVKM. In DNA, the CDR3 is TGTGCCAGCAGGACACAGGGGGGTTCCTACAATGAGCAGTTCTTC. Protein sequence: CASRTQGGSYNEQFF.

As concerns this clonotype: The size of this beta chain means little, since it is a stray read in a library made for alpha chains. The V gene is TRBV12-3 or TRBV12-4, the J gene TRBJ1-5; D uncertain. Trimming removed 2 bases at V and 6 bases at J, with 8 bases between. The CDR3 runs 13 residues. DNA of the CDR3: TGTGCCAGCAGTTTAATCGAGGGTCAGCCCCAGCATTTT. This sequence encodes CASSLIEGQPQHF.

A remark on this clonotype: This beta chain was picked up by a library intended for alpha chains and is off target, so its count carries little meaning. V gene TRBV12-3 or TRBV12-4 combines with J gene TRBJ2-4, with D possibly being TRBD1 (6 bases). The V gene lost 5 bases and the J gene lost 3 bases, with 17 bases spanning the gap. The CDR3 is made up of 16 amino acids. CDR3 protein: CASSKQGLRDKNIQYF. The CDR3 DNA follows: TGTGCCAGCAGTAAACAGGGTTTACGCGACAAAAACATTCAGTACTTC.

As for this clonotype: This beta chain came through as a stray read in a library set up for alpha chains, and its size says little. The V gene is TRBV5-6, the J gene TRBJ2-7; the match to TRBD1 covers 7 bases. CDR3 size: 12 residues. CDR1 is SGHDT and CDR2 is YYEEEE in the germline V gene. V lost 3 bases, J lost 9 bases, and 6 bases stayed unmatched. CDR3 coding DNA: TGTGCCAGCAGCTCCGACAGGGTTCTGCAGTACTTC. Translating it yields CASSSDRVLQYF.

This clonotype was observed a handful of times. Since it is a stray read in a library aimed at alpha chains, this beta chain has a size that is not meaningful. The chain uses TRBV18 and TRBJ2-7, with D unclear. Per the germline V gene, CDR1 is KGHSH and CDR2 is LQKENI. V lost 3 bases and J lost 0, with 6 bases in between. The CDR3 runs 13 residues. CDR3 sequence: CASSPEDSYEQYF. In DNA form, the CDR3 reads TGTGCCAGCTCACCCGAGGACTCCTACGAGCAGTACTTC.

Comments on this clonotype: As an off-target read in a library built for alpha chains, this beta chain has a frequency of little significance. The genes are TRBV4-1 and TRBJ1-1, with a weak D call TRBD1 (6 bases). Germline CDR1 MGHRA, CDR2 YSYEKL. The CDR3 length is 17 residues. V was shortened by 0 bases and J by 1 base, with 15 bases between the two germline ends. CDR3 bases: TGCGCCAGCAGCCAAGAGTTCGGGGGGCATCGGAACACTGAAGCTTTCTTT. Amino acids: CASSQEFGGHRNTEAFF.

On this clonotype itself: In a library made to pick up alpha chains, this beta chain is a stray read with a size that means little. The chain links TRBV29-1 to TRBJ2-7, with 9 positions matching TRBD1. The trim removed 6 bases at V and 0 bases at J, leaving 6 bases unmatched. Per germline, CDR1 SQVTM and CDR2 ANQGSEA. The CDR3 spans 14 residues. CDR3 bases: TGCAGCGTCGGAGGGACAGGGACCTCCTACGAGCAGTACTTC. Translated: CSVGGTGTSYEQYF.

With respect to this clonotype: Since it is a stray read in a library aimed at alpha chains, this beta chain has a size that is not meaningful. This chain links TRBV27 with TRBJ1-2; possibly TRBD1 for D (6 bases). Trimming removed 5 bases from V and 2 bases from J, with 12 bases in between. CDR3 length equals 14 residues. Germline lookup yields CDR1 MNHEY and CDR2 SMNVEV (reference sequence). In DNA form, the CDR3 reads TGTGCCAGCAGTCTACAGGGAGGGAACTATGGCTACACCTTC. This gives the protein CASSLQGGNYGYTF.

Relative to its sample, this clonotype is hyperexpanded. This beta chain is a stray read from a library made for alpha chains; its abundance is not meaningful. The chain combines TRBV20-1 with TRBJ2-1; possibly TRBD1 for D (5 bases). Germline CDR1 and CDR2: DFQATT and SNEGSKA (reference sequence). This CDR3 contains 13 residues. V was clipped by 6 bases and J by 8 bases, with 17 bases between them. This CDR3 reads CSAPSRVYHEQFF. DNA for the CDR3: TGCAGTGCCCCCTCCAGGGTTTACCATGAGCAGTTCTTC.

Remarks on this clonotype: Because the library targeted alpha chains, this beta chain is an off-target read whose size means little. The rearrangement links TRBV27 to TRBJ2-1; TRBD2 agrees at 8 bases. Germline V gene sequence: CDR1 MNHEY, CDR2 SMNVEV (reference sequence). The CDR3 loop spans 17 amino acids. The V segment lost 10 bases and the J segment 5 bases; nucleotides outside the gene matches: 19. CDR3 sequence reads: CATRSSGVSGRNNEQFF. The CDR3 DNA reads as TGTGCCACCAGGAGTAGCGGGGTTTCGGGCCGCAACAATGAGCAGTTCTTC.

As concerns this clonotype: This beta chain lies outside the target of a library built for alpha chains; its clone size means little. The chain links TRBV11-2 to TRBJ2-3, with 11 positions matching TRBD2. In germline, CDR1 is SGHAT, CDR2 FQNNGV. J gave up 2 bases and V 5 bases, and 3 bases lay outside the gene matches. CDR3 size: 15 residues. The DNA for the CDR3 is TGTGCCAGCAGCACGACTAGCGGGGACACAGATACGCAGTATTTT. Residues: CASSTTSGDTDTQYF.

Remarks on this clonotype: The library was designed around alpha chains, so this beta chain is a stray read whose abundance carries little weight. The chain combines TRBV11-2 with TRBJ2-2, with unresolved D. V lost 0 bases and J 3 bases, leaving 14 bases between the germline ends. The CDR3 totals 17 residues. Per the germline V gene, CDR1 is SGHAT and CDR2 is FQNNGV. CDR3 bases: TGTGCCAGCAGCTTAGATCTGAATAGCATATACACCGGGGAGCTGTTTTTT. Encoded protein: CASSLDLNSIYTGELFF.

In the case of this clonotype: Because this beta chain is a stray read in a library intended to capture alpha chains, its abundance should not be given much weight. The gene calls are TRBV29-1 and TRBJ2-3, with 8 bases aligning to TRBD1. This CDR3 comprises 13 residues. Germline CDR1 is SQVTM and CDR2 is ANQGSEA. Trimming took 3 bases from V and 5 from J; bases not matched to a gene: 4. CDR3 amino acids: CSVDQGAIDTQYF. CDR3 DNA: TGCAGCGTTGACCAGGGGGCAATAGATACGCAGTATTTT.